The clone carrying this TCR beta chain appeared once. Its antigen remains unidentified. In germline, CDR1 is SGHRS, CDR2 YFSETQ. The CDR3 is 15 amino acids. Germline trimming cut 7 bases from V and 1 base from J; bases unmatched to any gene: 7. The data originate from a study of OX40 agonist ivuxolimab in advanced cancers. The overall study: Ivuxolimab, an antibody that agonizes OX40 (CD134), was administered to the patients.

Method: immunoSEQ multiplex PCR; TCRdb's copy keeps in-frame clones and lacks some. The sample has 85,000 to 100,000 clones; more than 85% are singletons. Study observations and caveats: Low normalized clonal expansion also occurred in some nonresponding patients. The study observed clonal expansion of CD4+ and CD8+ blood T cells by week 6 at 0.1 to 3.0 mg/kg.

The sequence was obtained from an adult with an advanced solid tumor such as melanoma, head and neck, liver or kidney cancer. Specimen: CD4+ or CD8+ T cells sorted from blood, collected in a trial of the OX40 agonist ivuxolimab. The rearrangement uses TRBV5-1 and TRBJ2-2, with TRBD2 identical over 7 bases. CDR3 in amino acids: CASSGASGNTGELFF. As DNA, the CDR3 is TGCGCCAGCTCCGGGGCTAGCGGGAACACCGGGGAGCTGTTTTTT.